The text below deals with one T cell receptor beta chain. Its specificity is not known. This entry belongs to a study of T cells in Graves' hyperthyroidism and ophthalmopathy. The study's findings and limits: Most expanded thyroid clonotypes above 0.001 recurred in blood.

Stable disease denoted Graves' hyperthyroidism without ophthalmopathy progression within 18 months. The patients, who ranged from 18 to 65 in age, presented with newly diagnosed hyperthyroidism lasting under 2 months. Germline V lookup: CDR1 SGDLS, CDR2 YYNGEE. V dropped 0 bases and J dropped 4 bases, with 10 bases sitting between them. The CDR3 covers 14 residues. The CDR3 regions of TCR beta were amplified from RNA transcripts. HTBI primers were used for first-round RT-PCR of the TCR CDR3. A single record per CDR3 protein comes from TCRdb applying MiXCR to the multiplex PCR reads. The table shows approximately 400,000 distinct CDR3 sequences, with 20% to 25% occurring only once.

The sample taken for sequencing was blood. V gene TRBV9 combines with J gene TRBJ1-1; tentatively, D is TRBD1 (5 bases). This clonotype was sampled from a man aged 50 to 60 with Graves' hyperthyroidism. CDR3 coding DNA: TGTGCCAGCAGCGTAGCAGGGAAGAGCACTGAAGCTTTCTTT. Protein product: CASSVAGKSTEAFF.